Reported below is one TCR beta chain. This sample was taken from a study of OX40 agonist ivuxolimab in advanced cancers. Sequencing was performed with immunoSEQ multiplex PCR; in TCRdb, only in-frame clones are kept and a portion is missing. The table shows 70,000 to 80,000 clones, with 92% occurring only once. Germline loops: CDR1 LNHDA, CDR2 SQIVND (reference sequence). The germline V and J ends were trimmed by 9 bases and 2 bases, with 16 bases remaining between them. The CDR3 has 15 amino acids. The receptor was isolated from an adult with an advanced solid tumor such as melanoma, head and neck, liver or kidney cancer. The sequences come from CD4+ or CD8+ T cells sorted from blood, collected in a trial of the OX40 agonist ivuxolimab. The chain is built from TRBV19 and TRBJ2-2; no reliable D call. CDR3 sequence reads: CARPLIGPNTGELFF. The CDR3 DNA reads as TGTGCCAGACCTCTTATCGGGCCTAACACCGGGGAGCTGTTTTTT.